This T cell receptor (beta chain) was identified in a study of T cell changes during pregnancy in multiple sclerosis. This CDR3 is 15 amino acids long. The V end lost 7 bases, the J end lost 0 bases, and 15 bases lay between the germline ends. Germline CDR1 SGHRS, CDR2 YFSETQ. Clones were sequenced by immunoSEQ multiplex PCR, and TCRdb holds only the in-frame ones, with some missing. Here the sample spans about 85,000 clones, roughly 92% being singletons. The sequenced sample was peripheral blood, obtained in the first trimester of pregnancy. The receptor was derived from a female donor with multiple sclerosis, enrolled in a pregnancy study. V and J are TRBV5-1 and TRBJ2-3, with D possibly TRBD1 on 5 matching bases. Here the CDR3 reads CASHRYSTSTDTQYF. CDR3 DNA: TGCGCCAGCCACAGGTACTCCACTAGCACAGATACGCAGTATTTT.